This T cell receptor beta chain was captured by sequencing in a study of cytotoxic CD8 clonotypes in ibrutinib-treated CLL. The study, taken as a whole, reports: The public clonotypes identified were infrequent and showed contraction or stability on treatment.

The CDR3 consists of 15 residues. Germline lookup yields CDR1 MNHNS and CDR2 SASEGT. J lost 5 bases, V lost 6 bases, and 7 bases had no gene match. With regard to this clone: Its antigen is not known.

Measured with immunoSEQ multiplex PCR; TCRdb has only the in-frame clones, and not every one. Of approximately 15,000 clones listed, about 65% are singletons. The chain employs TRBV6-1 and TRBJ1-6, with TRBD1 identical over 7 bases. The TCR sequence derives from a human donor with chronic lymphocytic leukemia. The material was PBMCs, obtained before ibrutinib treatment. CDR3 DNA sequence: TGTGCCAGCAGGTTCAGGGGGGGCCATAATTCACCCCTCCACTTT. Protein: CASRFRGGHNSPLHF.